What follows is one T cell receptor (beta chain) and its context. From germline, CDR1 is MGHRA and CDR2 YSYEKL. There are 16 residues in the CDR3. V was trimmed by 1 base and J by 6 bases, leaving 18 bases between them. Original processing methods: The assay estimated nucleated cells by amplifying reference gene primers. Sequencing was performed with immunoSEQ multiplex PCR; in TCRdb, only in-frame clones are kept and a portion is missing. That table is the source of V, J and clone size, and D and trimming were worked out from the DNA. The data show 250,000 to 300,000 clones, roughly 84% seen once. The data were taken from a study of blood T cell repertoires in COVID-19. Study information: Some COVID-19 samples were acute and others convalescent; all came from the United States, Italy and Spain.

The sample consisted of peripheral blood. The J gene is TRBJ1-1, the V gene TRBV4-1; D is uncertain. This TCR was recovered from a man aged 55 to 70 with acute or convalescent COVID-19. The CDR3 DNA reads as TGCGCCAGCAGCCAAGGGTCCCACAGCGGAGCTTCTGAAGCTTTCTTT. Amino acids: CASSQGSHSGASEAFF.